Listed below are T cell receptor beta chains from one sample, sequenced in a study of blood T cell repertoires in COVID-19. Sequenced by immunoSEQ multiplex PCR; TCRdb stores in-frame clones only, minus some. The table shows some 250,000 clones, with roughly 84% occurring only once. The source material was peripheral blood. The receptors were gathered from a woman aged 18-30 years with acute or convalescent COVID-19. Both conserved end residues are part of each CDR3. Fields, in order: clone size, D gene, V gene, J gene, CDR3 protein, CDR3 DNA. D genes are given only for firm matches. Clone size, where shown, is once, few, many, or a class for clones that have expanded.

.	.	TRBV7-6	TRBJ2-2	CASSLLTSSGQPGELFF	TGTGCCAGCAGCTTACTTACAAGCTCTGGACAACCCGGGGAGCTGTTTTTT
once	.	TRBV6-2/TRBV6-3	TRBJ2-1	CASSYSSVSSSYNEQFF	TGTGCCAGCAGTTACTCGAGCGTGTCTAGCTCGTACAATGAGCAGTTCTTC
.	.	TRBV6-6	TRBJ1-1	CASSYPPSIRVEAFF	TGTGCCAGCAGTTACCCGCCTTCAATCAGGGTTGAAGCTTTCTTT
.	TRBD1	TRBV13	TRBJ2-5	CASSLWGTGGMETQYF	TGTGCCAGCAGCTTATGGGGGACAGGGGGCATGGAGACCCAGTACTTC
.	TRBD2	TRBV9	TRBJ2-3	CASSAGDYTDTQYF	TGTGCCAGCAGCGCGGGGGACTACACAGATACGCAGTATTTT
.	.	TRBV19	TRBJ1-1	CASSMWPRDTEAFF	TGTGCCAGTAGTATGTGGCCTCGGGACACTGAAGCTTTCTTT
.	.	TRBV27	TRBJ2-3	CASSLASSADTQYF	TGTGCCAGCAGTTTGGCTAGCAGCGCAGATACGCAGTATTTT
.	TRBD2	TRBV10-3	TRBJ2-1	CAISESLRLAGGDEQFF	TGTGCCATCAGTGAGTCGTTGCGGCTAGCGGGAGGCGATGAGCAGTTCTTC
.	TRBD2	TRBV5-4	TRBJ2-1	CASSLEVAGGDEQFF	TGTGCCAGCAGCTTGGAGGTAGCGGGAGGGGATGAGCAGTTCTTC
.	.	TRBV12-5	TRBJ2-1	CASGFGQGKDEQFF	TGTGCTAGTGGTTTCGGGCAGGGGAAAGATGAGCAGTTCTTC
.	TRBD1	TRBV7-6	TRBJ2-3	CASSTGQGTDTQYF	TGTGCCAGCAGCACCGGACAGGGCACAGATACGCAGTATTTT
once	TRBD2	TRBV14	TRBJ2-3	CASSQWLAGGTDTQYF	TGTGCCAGCAGCCAATGGCTAGCGGGAGGCACAGATACGCAGTATTTT
few	.	TRBV2	TRBJ2-7	CASSVSEAQYF	TGTGCCAGCAGTGTCAGCGAGGCGCAGTACTTC
.	.	TRBV28	TRBJ2-7	CASSLWGQEGSYEQYF	TGTGCCAGCAGTTTATGGGGCCAGGAGGGTTCCTACGAGCAGTACTTC
.	TRBD1	TRBV3-1/TRBV3-2	TRBJ2-7	CASSQAGTGRGEQYF	TGTGCCAGCAGCCAAGCGGGGACAGGCCGGGGCGAGCAGTACTTC
.	TRBD2	TRBV19	TRBJ2-1	CASSIVTSGRNEQFF	TGTGCCAGTAGTATAGTTACTAGCGGGCGCAATGAGCAGTTCTTC
few	.	TRBV27	TRBJ2-5	CASSLSRVWETQYF	TGTGCCAGCAGTTTATCGAGGGTCTGGGAGACCCAGTACTTC
.	.	TRBV15	TRBJ1-1	CATSRELMGADREAFF	TGTGCCACCAGCAGAGAATTGATGGGGGCGGACCGTGAGGCTTTCTTT
.	.	TRBV28	TRBJ1-6	CASSFMRYNSPLHF	TGTGCCAGCAGTTTTATGCGGTATAATTCACCCCTCCACTTT
.	.	TRBV29-1	TRBJ1-5	CSVMQGGNQPQHF	TGCAGCGTTATGCAGGGTGGGAATCAGCCCCAGCATTTT
few	TRBD1	TRBV29-1	TRBJ1-5	CSVEQGAGQPQHF	TGCAGCGTTGAACAGGGGGCGGGTCAGCCCCAGCATTTT
.	TRBD1	TRBV10-3	TRBJ1-1	CAIRGPEGTEAFF	TGTGCCATTAGGGGGCCGGAGGGCACTGAAGCTTTCTTT
.	.	TRBV30	TRBJ1-5	CAWRVGGGYSNQPQHF	TGTGCCTGGAGGGTCGGCGGGGGATATAGCAATCAGCCCCAGCATTTT
once	.	TRBV16	TRBJ1-3	CASSPGHDLGNTIYF	TGTGCCAGCAGCCCTGGACACGACCTCGGAAACACCATATATTTT
.	TRBD1	TRBV27	TRBJ1-1	CASSLYSPGQGTEAFF	TGTGCCAGCAGTTTATACTCTCCGGGACAGGGAACTGAAGCTTTCTTT
.	.	TRBV2	TRBJ1-5	CASSGQGLYSNQPQHF	TGTGCCAGCAGTGGGCAGGGCTTGTATAGCAATCAGCCCCAGCATTTT
few	.	TRBV18	TRBJ1-6	CASSPARGGSPLHF	TGTGCCAGCTCACCAGCGAGGGGAGGATCACCCCTCCACTTT
.	TRBD2	TRBV9	TRBJ2-3	CASSLSGRKDTQYF	TGTGCCAGCAGCCTAAGCGGGAGAAAAGATACGCAGTATTTT
.	TRBD2	TRBV6-6	TRBJ2-7	CASNPGGDHEQYF	TGTGCCAGCAACCCCGGGGGGGATCACGAGCAGTACTTC
.	TRBD1	TRBV5-1	TRBJ1-6	CASSPGTDNSPLHF	TGCGCCAGCAGCCCCGGGACAGATAATTCACCCCTCCACTTT
once	TRBD1	TRBV6-2/TRBV6-3	TRBJ2-7	CASSYPRGQGTPYEQYF	TGTGCCAGCAGTTACCCCCGGGGACAGGGGACACCCTACGAGCAGTACTTC
.	TRBD2	TRBV7-8	TRBJ2-1	CASSLGRTSGISDNEQFF	TGTGCCAGCAGCTTAGGCAGGACTAGCGGGATCTCCGACAATGAGCAGTTCTTC
.	.	TRBV19	TRBJ1-2	CASSATPSNYGYTF	TGTGCCAGTTCCGCGACACCTTCTAACTATGGCTACACCTTC
.	TRBD2	TRBV6-5	TRBJ2-1	CASSPPGLALNEQFF	TGTGCCAGCAGTCCCCCGGGACTAGCATTGAATGAGCAGTTCTTC
.	TRBD2	TRBV24-1	TRBJ2-1	CATSDAQLAGGSNEQFF	TGTGCCACCAGTGATGCCCAATTAGCGGGAGGAAGTAATGAGCAGTTCTTC
.	.	TRBV28	TRBJ1-2	CASSTGVGSYGYTF	TGTGCCAGCAGTACCGGGGTGGGTTCCTATGGCTACACCTTC
.	.	TRBV28	TRBJ1-1	CASSLIAENTEAFF	TGTGCCAGCAGTTTAATAGCAGAGAACACTGAAGCTTTCTTT
.	.	TRBV16	TRBJ2-2	CASSLNRNTGELFF	TGTGCCAGCAGCCTAAACAGAAACACCGGGGAGCTGTTTTTT
once	TRBD2	TRBV28	TRBJ2-1	CASNSGASYNEQFF	TGTGCCAGCAATAGCGGGGCCTCCTACAATGAGCAGTTCTTC
.	TRBD2	TRBV3-1/TRBV3-2	TRBJ2-1	CASSQGTSGVNEQFF	TGTGCCAGCAGCCAGGGGACTAGCGGAGTCAATGAGCAGTTCTTC
once	TRBD1	TRBV5-1	TRBJ1-1	CASSRWTGDEAAEAFF	TGCGCCAGCAGCCGATGGACAGGGGACGAGGCGGCTGAAGCTTTCTTT
once	.	TRBV23-1	TRBJ1-5	CASSLGQLNQPQHF	TGCGCCAGCAGCCTCGGACAGCTTAATCAGCCCCAGCATTTT
.	TRBD2	TRBV9	TRBJ2-3	CASSVTSAGGGDTQYF	TGTGCCAGCAGCGTAACAAGTGCGGGAGGGGGAGATACGCAGTATTTT
.	.	TRBV18	TRBJ1-1	CASSPSQGNTEAFF	TGTGCCAGCTCACCATCGCAGGGAAACACTGAAGCTTTCTTT
.	TRBD2	TRBV5-1	TRBJ2-5	CASKLNGGTSLETQYF	TGCGCCAGCAAGTTAAACGGCGGGACTAGTCTAGAGACCCAGTACTTC
few	.	TRBV3-1/TRBV3-2	TRBJ2-7	CASSQADSSYEQYF	TGTGCCAGCAGCCAGGCGGATAGCTCCTACGAGCAGTACTTC
.	.	TRBV5-1	TRBJ2-3	CASSPSPGTDTQYF	TGCGCCAGCAGCCCATCCCCGGGCACAGATACGCAGTATTTT
once	.	TRBV6-5	TRBJ1-2	CASSYFGGRGYTF	TGTGCCAGCAGTTATTTCGGGGGGCGAGGCTACACCTTC
.	TRBD2	TRBV3-1/TRBV3-2	TRBJ2-7	CASSQEVVSGSYEQYF	TGTGCCAGCAGCCAAGAGGTTGTTAGCGGGAGCTACGAGCAGTACTTC
.	.	TRBV10-3	TRBJ1-2	CAISEPKTGNYGYTF	TGTGCCATCAGTGAGCCGAAGACTGGAAACTATGGCTACACCTTC
.	.	TRBV28	TRBJ2-3	CASSLGRASTDTQYF	TGTGCCAGCAGTTTGGGCAGGGCGAGCACAGATACGCAGTATTTT
.	.	TRBV5-1	TRBJ2-1	CASSPGVGNEQFF	TGCGCCAGCAGCCCAGGGGTCGGGAATGAGCAGTTCTTC
few	TRBD1	TRBV2	TRBJ1-2	CASSERTGQGYGYTF	TGTGCCAGCAGTGAAAGGACGGGACAGGGTTATGGCTACACCTTC
.	.	TRBV19	TRBJ2-2	CASSMAPRGGTGELFF	TGTGCCAGTAGTATGGCTCCGAGGGGGGGCACCGGGGAGCTGTTTTTT
.	TRBD1	TRBV5-6	TRBJ1-3	CASSVTGTEANTIYF	TGTGCCAGCAGCGTAACCGGGACAGAGGCAAACACCATATATTTT